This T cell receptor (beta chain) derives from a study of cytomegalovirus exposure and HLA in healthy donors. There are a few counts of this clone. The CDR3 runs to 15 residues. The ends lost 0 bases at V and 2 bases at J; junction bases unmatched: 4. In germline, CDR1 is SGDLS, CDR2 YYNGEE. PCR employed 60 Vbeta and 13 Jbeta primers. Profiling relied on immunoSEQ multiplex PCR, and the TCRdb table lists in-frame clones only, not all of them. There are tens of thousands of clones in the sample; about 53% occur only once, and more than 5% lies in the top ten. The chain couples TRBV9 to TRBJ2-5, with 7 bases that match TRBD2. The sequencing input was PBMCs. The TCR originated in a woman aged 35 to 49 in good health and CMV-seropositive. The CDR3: CASSVAGTTQETQYF. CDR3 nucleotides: TGTGCCAGCAGCGTAGCGGGGACTACTCAAGAGACCCAGTACTTC. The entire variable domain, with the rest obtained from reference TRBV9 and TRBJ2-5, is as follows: DSGVTQTPKHLITATGQRVTLRCSPRSGDLSVYWYQQSLDQGLQFLIQYYNGEERAKGNILERFSAQQFPDLHSELNLSSLELGDSALYFCASSVAGTTQETQYFGPGTRLLVL.